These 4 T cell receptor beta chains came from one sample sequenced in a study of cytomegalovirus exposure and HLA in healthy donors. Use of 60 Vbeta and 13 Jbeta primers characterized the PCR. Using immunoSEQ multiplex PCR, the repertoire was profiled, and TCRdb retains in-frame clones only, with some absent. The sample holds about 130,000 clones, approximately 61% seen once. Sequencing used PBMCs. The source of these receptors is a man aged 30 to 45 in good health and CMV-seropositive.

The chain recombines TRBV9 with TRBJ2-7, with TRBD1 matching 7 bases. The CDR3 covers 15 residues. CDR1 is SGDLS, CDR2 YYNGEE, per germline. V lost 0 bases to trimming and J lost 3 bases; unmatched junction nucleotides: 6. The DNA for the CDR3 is TGTGCCAGCAGCGTAGCCGGGACAGAATACTACGAGCAGTACTTC. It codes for CASSVAGTEYYEQYF.

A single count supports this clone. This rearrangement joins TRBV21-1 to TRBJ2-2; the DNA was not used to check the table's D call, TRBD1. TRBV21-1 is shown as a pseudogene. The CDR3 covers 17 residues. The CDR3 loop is CASSCQVPPVNTGELFF. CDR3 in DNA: TGTGCCAGCAGCTGTCAGGTGCCGCCCGTGAACACCGGGGAGCTGTTTTTT.

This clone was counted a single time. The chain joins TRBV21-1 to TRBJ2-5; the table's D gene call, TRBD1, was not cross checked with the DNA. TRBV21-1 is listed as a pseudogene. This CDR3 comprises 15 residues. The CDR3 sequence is CASSDRDSGPETQYF. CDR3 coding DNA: TGTGCCAGCAGCGACCGGGACAGCGGTCCTGAGACCCAGTACTTC.

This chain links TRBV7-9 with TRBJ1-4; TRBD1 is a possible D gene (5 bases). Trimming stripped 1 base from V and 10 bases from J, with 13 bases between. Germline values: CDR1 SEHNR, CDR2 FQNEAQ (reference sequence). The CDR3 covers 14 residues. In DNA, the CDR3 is TGTGCCAGCAGCTTAGGGGGCGGCATCGGAAAACTGTTTTTT. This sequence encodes CASSLGGGIGKLFF.